This T cell receptor (beta chain) was found in a study of shared clonotypes between healthy human individuals. The data were produced by immunoSEQ multiplex PCR, yet TCRdb's version contains in-frame clones alone and is incomplete. The table has 550,000 to 600,000 clones, around 76% seen once. CDR3 length: 15 amino acids. Germline values: CDR1 SGHTA, CDR2 FQGTGA. V shed 2 bases and J 4 bases; nucleotides not matched to a gene: 3. Sequenced: PBMCs. This chain connects TRBV7-3 to TRBJ2-2, with 8 bases fitting TRBD2. This TCR came from a woman aged 40 to 50 in good health. Some clones in this sample may be carry-over from other donors' samples. CDR3 protein: CASSLGLASTGELFF. The CDR3, as DNA: TGTGCCAGCAGCTTAGGACTAGCTAGCACCGGGGAGCTGTTTTTT.